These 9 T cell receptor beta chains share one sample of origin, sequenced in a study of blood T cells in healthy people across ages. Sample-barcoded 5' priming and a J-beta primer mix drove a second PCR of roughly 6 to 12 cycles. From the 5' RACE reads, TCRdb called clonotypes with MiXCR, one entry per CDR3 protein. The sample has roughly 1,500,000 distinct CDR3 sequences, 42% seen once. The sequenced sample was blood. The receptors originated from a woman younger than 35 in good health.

The CDR3 sequence: CASSLAAALGYEQYF. In DNA form, the CDR3 reads TGCGCCAGCAGCTTGGCCGCTGCCCTCGGCTACGAGCAGTACTTC. The chain carries TRBV5-1 and TRBJ2-7; D is ambiguous. The CDR3 is 15 residues long. Trimming shortened V by 0 bases and J by 3 bases, and 13 bases separated the two germline ends. From germline, CDR1 is SGHRS and CDR2 YFSETQ.

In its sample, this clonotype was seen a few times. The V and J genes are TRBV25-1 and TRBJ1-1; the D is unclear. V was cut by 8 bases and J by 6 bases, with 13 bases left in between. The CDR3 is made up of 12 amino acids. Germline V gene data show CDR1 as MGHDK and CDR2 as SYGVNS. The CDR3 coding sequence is TGTGCCAGCGCTACCTCCCGGGCTGAAGCTTTCTTT. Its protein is CASATSRAEAFF.

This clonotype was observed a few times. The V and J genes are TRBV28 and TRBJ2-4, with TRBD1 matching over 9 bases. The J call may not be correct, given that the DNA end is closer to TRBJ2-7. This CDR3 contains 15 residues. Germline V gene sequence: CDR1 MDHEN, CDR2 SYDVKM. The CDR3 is CASTTPGQGSYEQYF. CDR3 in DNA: TGTGCCAGCACAACCCCGGGACAGGGATCCTACGAGCAGTACTTC.

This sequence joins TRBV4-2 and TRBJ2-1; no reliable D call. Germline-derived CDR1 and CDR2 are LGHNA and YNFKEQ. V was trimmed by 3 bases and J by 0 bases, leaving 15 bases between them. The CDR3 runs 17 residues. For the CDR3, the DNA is TGTGCCAGCAGCCAGTTGAAGACTGTTGACTCCTACAATGAGCAGTTCTTC. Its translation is CASSQLKTVDSYNEQFF.

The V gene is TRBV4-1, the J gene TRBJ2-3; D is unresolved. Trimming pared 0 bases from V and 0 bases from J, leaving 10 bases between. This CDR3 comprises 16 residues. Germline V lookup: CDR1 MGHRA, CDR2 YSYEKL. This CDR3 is CASSQDQAHSTDTQYF. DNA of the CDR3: TGCGCCAGCAGCCAAGATCAAGCCCACAGCACAGATACGCAGTATTTT.

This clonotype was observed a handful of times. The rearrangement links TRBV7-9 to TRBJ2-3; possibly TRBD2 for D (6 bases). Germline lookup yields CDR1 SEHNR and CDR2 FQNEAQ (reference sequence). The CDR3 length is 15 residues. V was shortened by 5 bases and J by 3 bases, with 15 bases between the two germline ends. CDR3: CASSSRDFLTDTQYF. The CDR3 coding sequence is TGTGCCAGCAGCAGCCGGGACTTCCTGACAGATACGCAGTATTTT.

This CDR3 reads CASSQPPTSEQYF. As DNA, the CDR3 is TGTGCCAGCAGTCAACCCCCCACAAGCGAGCAGTACTTC. V gene TRBV12-3 or TRBV12-4 combines with J gene TRBJ2-7, with no clear D. This CDR3 has 13 amino acids. V was trimmed by 5 bases and J by 6 bases, leaving 14 bases between them.

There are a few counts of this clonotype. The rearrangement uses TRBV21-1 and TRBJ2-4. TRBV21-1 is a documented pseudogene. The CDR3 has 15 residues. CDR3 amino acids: CASSKDKGLENIQYF. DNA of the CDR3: TGTGCCAGCAGCAAAGATAAAGGGTTGGAAAACATTCAGTACTTC.

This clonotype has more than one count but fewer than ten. The CDR3 sequence: CSVGVGGGGYGYTF. The CDR3 DNA sequence: TGCAGCGTTGGGGTTGGAGGGGGAGGCTATGGCTACACCTTC. The chain employs TRBV29-1 and TRBJ1-2, with D maybe TRBD1 (6 bases). V gave up 4 bases and J gave up 4 bases, with 16 bases separating them. The CDR3 totals 14 residues. CDR1 SQVTM and CDR2 ANQGSEA come from the germline V gene.